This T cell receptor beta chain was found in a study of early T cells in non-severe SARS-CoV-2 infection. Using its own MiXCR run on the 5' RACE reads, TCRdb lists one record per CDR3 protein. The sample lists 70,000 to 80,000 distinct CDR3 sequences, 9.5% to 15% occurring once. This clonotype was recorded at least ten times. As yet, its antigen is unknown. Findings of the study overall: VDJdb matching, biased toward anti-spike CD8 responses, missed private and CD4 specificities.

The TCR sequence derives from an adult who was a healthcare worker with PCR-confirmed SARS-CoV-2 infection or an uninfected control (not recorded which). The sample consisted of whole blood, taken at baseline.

CDR3 residues: CASSLYGTDSYEQYF. The CDR3 DNA follows: TGTGCCAGCAGCTTGTACGGGACAGACTCCTACGAGCAGTACTTC. The V gene is TRBV5-5, the J gene TRBJ2-7; 7 bases line up with TRBD1. The CDR3 covers 15 residues. V lost 1 base, J lost 0 bases, and 4 bases stayed unmatched. CDR1 and CDR2 (germline): SGHKS, YYEKEE (reference sequence).